Each of the 10 T cell receptor beta chains below was sequenced from the same sample in a study of cytotoxic CD8 clonotypes in ibrutinib-treated CLL. Data came from immunoSEQ multiplex PCR; TCRdb stores just in-frame clones and leaves some out. Altogether roughly 40,000 clones are present, nearly 70% being singletons, with the ten largest covering approximately 15%. Source: PBMCs, taken after 12 months of ibrutinib treatment. The source is a human donor with chronic lymphocytic leukemia.

The chain carries TRBV15 and TRBJ1-1; perhaps TRBD1 as D (5 bases). CDR1 and CDR2 from the germline V gene are LNHNV and YYDKDF (reference sequence). V was trimmed by 1 base and J by 4 bases, leaving 16 bases between them. The CDR3 is 16 residues long. The CDR3 DNA sequence: TGTGCCACCAGCAGAGGGGGACCCCGGAGGGGCACTGAAGCTTTCTTT. Translating it yields CATSRGGPRRGTEAFF.

V gene TRBV6-5 combines with J gene TRBJ2-1; TRBD1 might be the D (6 bases). The V end was cut by 5 bases, the J end by 6 bases, with 11 bases between. This CDR3 spans 13 amino acids. Germline V gene data show CDR1 as MNHEY and CDR2 as SVGAGI. The CDR3 DNA reads as TGTGCCAGCAGTCCCCGGACAGTCAATGAGCAGTTCTTC. As protein: CASSPRTVNEQFF.

The chain joins TRBV7-9 to TRBJ2-7, with D possibly called TRBD1 or TRBD2 (5 bases each). The CDR3 is 14 residues long. V dropped 5 bases and J dropped 6 bases, with 17 bases sitting between them. Germline-derived CDR1 and CDR2 are SEHNR and FQNEAQ (reference sequence). The CDR3 loop reads CASSPSPPGSEQYF. CDR3 DNA: TGTGCCAGCAGCCCCTCCCCCCCAGGGAGCGAGCAGTACTTC.

The V gene is TRBV6-5, the J gene TRBJ1-1; no clear D gene. The CDR3 runs to 15 residues. The V end lost 2 bases, the J end lost 2 bases, and 12 bases lay between the germline ends. Germline CDR1 and CDR2: MNHEY and SVGAGI. The CDR3 protein is CASSYAGSSNTEAFF. DNA for the CDR3: TGTGCCAGCAGTTACGCCGGATCCTCCAACACTGAAGCTTTCTTT.

This chain uses TRBV7-2 with TRBJ2-1; D is unclear. The V end was cut by 8 bases, the J end by 4 bases, with 9 bases between. CDR3 length: 12 amino acids. Per the germline V gene, CDR1 is SGHTA and CDR2 is FQGNSA. The CDR3 is CASGSEYNEQFF. The CDR3 DNA sequence: TGTGCCAGCGGGTCCGAGTACAATGAGCAGTTCTTC.

The chain joins TRBV5-1 to TRBJ2-5, with 7 bases fitting TRBD1. This CDR3 comprises 13 residues. The V and J ends lost 0 bases and 5 bases, in that order; junction bases with no gene match: 1. CDR1 and CDR2 from the germline V gene are SGHRS and YFSETQ. CDR3 nucleotide sequence: TGCGCCAGCAGCTTGGGGACAGGCGAGACCCAGTACTTC. Its protein is CASSLGTGETQYF.

The chain couples TRBV7-9 to TRBJ1-1, with a tentative D call TRBD1 (6 bases). This CDR3 is 17 amino acids long. Germline V CDR1 and CDR2: SEHNR, FQNEAQ (reference sequence). Trimming took 1 base from V and 1 from J, leaving 16 bases between them. CDR3 loop: CASSLGSFRGRNTEAFF. CDR3 in DNA: TGTGCCAGCAGCTTAGGGTCGTTCAGGGGACGGAACACTGAAGCTTTCTTT.

The rearrangement joins TRBV6-5 to TRBJ1-2, with TRBD1 as a possible D gene (5 bases). From germline, CDR1 is MNHEY and CDR2 SVGAGI. Trimming removed 0 bases from V and 8 bases from J, with 13 bases in between. The length of the CDR3 is 14 residues. CDR3 coding DNA: TGTGCCAGCAGTTACTCGGGGGGTGGATTAGGCTACACCTTC. Translated, it gives CASSYSGGGLGYTF.

The chain couples TRBV5-1 to TRBJ2-3, with D unresolved. The CDR3 runs 13 residues. The V end was cut by 3 bases, the J end by 2 bases, with 7 bases between. The V gene's germline CDR1 is SGHRS and CDR2 YFSETQ. The CDR3 here is CASSSYTTDTQYF. The CDR3 nucleotides read TGCGCCAGCAGCTCCTACACCACAGATACGCAGTATTTT.

This clone was seen a handful of times. The chain couples TRBV6-1 to TRBJ1-2; weak D call: TRBD1 (5 bases). Germline CDR1 and CDR2: MNHNS and SASEGT. Trimming took off 8 bases at V and 7 bases at J, with 11 bases between the two ends. CDR3 length equals 11 residues. CDR3 nucleotides: TGTGCCAGCCAATACGGGACTGGCTACACCTTC. Encoded protein: CASQYGTGYTF.